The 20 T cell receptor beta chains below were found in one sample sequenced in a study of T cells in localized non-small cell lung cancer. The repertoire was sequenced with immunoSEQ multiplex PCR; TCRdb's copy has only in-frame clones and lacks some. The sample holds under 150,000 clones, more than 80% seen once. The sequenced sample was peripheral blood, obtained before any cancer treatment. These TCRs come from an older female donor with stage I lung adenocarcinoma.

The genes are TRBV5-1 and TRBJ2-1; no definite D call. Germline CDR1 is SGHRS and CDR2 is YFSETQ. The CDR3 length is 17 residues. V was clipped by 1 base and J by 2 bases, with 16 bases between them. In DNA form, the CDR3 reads TGCGCCAGCAGCTTGCGGTGGGATAGGAGTACCTACAATGAGCAGTTCTTC. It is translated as CASSLRWDRSTYNEQFF.

The CDR3 sequence: CASSFFDRGEQFF. The CDR3 bases are TGTGCCAGCAGTTTCTTCGACAGGGGTGAGCAGTTCTTC. The chain links TRBV6-5 to TRBJ2-1; TRBD1 matches at 8 bases. The length of the CDR3 is 13 residues. Per the germline V gene, CDR1 is MNHEY and CDR2 is SVGAGI. Trimming cost V 4 bases and J 9 bases; bases outside gene matches: 5.

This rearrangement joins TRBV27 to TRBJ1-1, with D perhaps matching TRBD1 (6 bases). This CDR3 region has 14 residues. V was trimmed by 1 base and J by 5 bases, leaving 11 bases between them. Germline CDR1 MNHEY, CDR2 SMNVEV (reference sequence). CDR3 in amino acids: CASSLFGGATEAFF. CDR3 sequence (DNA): TGTGCCAGCAGTTTATTTGGGGGCGCGACTGAAGCTTTCTTT.

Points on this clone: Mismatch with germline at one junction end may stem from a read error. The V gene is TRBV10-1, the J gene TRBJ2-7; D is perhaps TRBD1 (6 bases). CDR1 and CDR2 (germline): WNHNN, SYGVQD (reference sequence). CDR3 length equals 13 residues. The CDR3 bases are TGCGCCAGCAGTGAACCAGGGGTCTACGGGCAGTACTTC. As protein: CASSEPGVYGQYF.

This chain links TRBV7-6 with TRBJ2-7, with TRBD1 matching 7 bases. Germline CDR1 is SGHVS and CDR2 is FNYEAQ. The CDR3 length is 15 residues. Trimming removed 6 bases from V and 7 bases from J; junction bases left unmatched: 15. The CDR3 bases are TGTGCCAGCAGTCCAAAGACAGGGCCTACGATAGAGCAGTACTTC. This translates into CASSPKTGPTIEQYF.

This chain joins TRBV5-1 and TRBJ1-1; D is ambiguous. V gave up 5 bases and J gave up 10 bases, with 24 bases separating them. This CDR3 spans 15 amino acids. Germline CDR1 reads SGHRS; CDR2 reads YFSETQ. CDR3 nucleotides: TGCGCCAGCAGTGAAGAAGGTGGAGTGGTTTTGAGAGCTTTCTTT. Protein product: CASSEEGGVVLRAFF.

CDR3 loop: CASSLTSSTGNTIYF. The DNA for the CDR3 is TGCGCCAGCAGCTTGACCTCGTCTACTGGAAACACCATATATTTT. The gene calls are TRBV5-1 and TRBJ1-3; D is unclear. Germline values: CDR1 SGHRS, CDR2 YFSETQ. This CDR3 region has 15 residues. V was pared by 1 base and J by 2 bases, with 10 bases between.

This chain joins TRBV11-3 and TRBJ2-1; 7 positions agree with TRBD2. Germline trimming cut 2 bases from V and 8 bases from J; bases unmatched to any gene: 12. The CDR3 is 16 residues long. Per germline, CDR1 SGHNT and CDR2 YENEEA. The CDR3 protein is CASSLSGTRHVDEQFF. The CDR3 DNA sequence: TGTGCCAGCAGCTTAAGCGGGACCCGTCATGTGGATGAGCAGTTCTTC.

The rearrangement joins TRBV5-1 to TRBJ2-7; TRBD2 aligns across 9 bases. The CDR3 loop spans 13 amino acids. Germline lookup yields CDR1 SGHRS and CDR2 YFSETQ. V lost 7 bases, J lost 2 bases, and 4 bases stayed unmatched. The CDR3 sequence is CASRAGGPYEQYF. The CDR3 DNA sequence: TGCGCCAGCCGGGCGGGAGGGCCCTACGAGCAGTACTTC.

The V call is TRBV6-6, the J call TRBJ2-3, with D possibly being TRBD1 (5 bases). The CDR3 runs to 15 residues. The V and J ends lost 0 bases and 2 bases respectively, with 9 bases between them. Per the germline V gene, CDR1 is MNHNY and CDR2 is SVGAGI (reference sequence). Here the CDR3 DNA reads TGTGCCAGCAGTTACTCGACAGTTAACACAGATACGCAGTATTTT. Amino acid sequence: CASSYSTVNTDTQYF.

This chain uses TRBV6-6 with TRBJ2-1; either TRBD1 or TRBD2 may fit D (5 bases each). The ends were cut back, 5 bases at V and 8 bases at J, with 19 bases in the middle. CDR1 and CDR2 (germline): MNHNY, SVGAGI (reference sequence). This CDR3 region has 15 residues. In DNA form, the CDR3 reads TGTGCCAGCAGTCACTTGGGACCCATTATGGATGAGCAGTTCTTC. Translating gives CASSHLGPIMDEQFF.

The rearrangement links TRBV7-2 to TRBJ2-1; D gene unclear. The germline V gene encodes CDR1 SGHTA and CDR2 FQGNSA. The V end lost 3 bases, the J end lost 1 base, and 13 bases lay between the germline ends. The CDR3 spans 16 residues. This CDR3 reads CASSLRGTLSYNEQFF. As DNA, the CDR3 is TGTGCCAGCAGCTTGCGCGGTACCTTATCCTACAATGAGCAGTTCTTC.

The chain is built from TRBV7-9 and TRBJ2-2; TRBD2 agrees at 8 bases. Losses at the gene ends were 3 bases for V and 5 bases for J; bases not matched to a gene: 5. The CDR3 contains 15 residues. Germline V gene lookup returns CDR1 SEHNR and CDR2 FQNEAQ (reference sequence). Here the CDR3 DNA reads TGTGCCAGCAGCTTGAAGGCGGGAGGTACCGGGGAGCTGTTTTTT. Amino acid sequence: CASSLKAGGTGELFF.

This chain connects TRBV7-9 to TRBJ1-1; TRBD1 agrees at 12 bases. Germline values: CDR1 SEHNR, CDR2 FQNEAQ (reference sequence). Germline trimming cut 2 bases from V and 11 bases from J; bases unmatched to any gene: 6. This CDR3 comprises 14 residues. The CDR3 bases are TGTGCCAGCAGCTTACGGGACAGGGGGCGCGAGGCTTTCTTT. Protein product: CASSLRDRGREAFF.

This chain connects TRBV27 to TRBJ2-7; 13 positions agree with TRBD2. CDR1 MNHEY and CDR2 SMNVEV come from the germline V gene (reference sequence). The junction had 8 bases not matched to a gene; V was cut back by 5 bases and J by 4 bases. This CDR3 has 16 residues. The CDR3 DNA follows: TGTGCCAGCAGTGTAACCGGGACTAGCGGGAAATACGAGCAGTACTTC. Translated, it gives CASSVTGTSGKYEQYF.

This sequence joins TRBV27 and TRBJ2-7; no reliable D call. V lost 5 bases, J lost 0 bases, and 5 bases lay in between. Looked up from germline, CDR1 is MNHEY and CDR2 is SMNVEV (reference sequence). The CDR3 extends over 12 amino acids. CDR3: CASSPSSYEQYF. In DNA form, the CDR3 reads TGTGCCAGCAGTCCTTCCTCCTACGAGCAGTACTTC.

The CDR3 bases are TGCGCCAGCAGCCGGGGACTAGCGGCAAGCACCGGGGAGCTGTTTTTT. Its translation: CASSRGLAASTGELFF. The V call is TRBV5-1, the J call TRBJ2-2; 11 nucleotides align to TRBD2. The CDR3 is 16 amino acids. V was clipped by 4 bases and J by 4 bases; unmatched bases: 6. Germline V CDR1 and CDR2: SGHRS, YFSETQ.

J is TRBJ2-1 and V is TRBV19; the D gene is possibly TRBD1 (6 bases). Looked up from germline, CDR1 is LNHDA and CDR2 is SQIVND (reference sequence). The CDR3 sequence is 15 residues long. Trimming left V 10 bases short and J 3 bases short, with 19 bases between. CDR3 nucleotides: TGTGCCACCCAGCCCGGTGGGGGCCTCTACAATGAGCAGTTCTTC. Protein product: CATQPGGGLYNEQFF. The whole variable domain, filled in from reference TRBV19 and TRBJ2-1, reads DGGITQSPKYLFRKEGQNVTLSCEQNLNHDAMYWYRQDPGQGLRLIYYSQIVNDFQKGDIAEGYSVSREKKESFPLTVTSAQKNPTAFYLCATQPGGGLYNEQFFGPGTRLTVL.

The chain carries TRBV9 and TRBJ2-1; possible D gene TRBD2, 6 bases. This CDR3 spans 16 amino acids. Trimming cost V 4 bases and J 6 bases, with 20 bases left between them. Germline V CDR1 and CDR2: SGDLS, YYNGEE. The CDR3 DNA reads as TGTGCCAGCAGCCCTCTTAGCGGCGGTCTGGTCAATGAGCAGTTCTTC. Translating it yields CASSPLSGGLVNEQFF.

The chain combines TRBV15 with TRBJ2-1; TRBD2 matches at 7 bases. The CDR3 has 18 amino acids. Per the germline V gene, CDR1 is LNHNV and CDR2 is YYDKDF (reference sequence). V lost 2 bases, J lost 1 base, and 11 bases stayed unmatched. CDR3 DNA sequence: TGTGCCACCAGCAGACTACGGAGTGGGAGGGCATCCTACAATGAGCAGTTCTTC. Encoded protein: CATSRLRSGRASYNEQFF.